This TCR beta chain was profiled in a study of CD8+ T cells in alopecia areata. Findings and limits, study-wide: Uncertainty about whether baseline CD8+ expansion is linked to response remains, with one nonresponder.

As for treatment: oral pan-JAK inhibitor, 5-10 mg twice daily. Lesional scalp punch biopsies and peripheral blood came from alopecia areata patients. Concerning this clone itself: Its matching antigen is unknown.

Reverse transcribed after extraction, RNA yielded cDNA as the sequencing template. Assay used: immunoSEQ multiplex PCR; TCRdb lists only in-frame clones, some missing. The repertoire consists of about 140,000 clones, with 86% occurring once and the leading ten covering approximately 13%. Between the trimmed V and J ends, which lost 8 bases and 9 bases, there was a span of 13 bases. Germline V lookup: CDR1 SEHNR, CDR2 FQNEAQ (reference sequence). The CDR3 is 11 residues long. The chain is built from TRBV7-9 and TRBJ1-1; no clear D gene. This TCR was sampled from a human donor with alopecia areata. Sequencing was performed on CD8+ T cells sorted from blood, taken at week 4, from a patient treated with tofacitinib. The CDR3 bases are TGTGCCAGCTTCGCGTCGGGGAAAGCTTTCTTT. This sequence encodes CASFASGKAFF.